A selection of T cell receptor beta chains follows, all from one sample in a study of control samples from healthy donors and cancer patients. Some clones are missing from TCRdb's copy, which holds only in-frame ones; the method was immunoSEQ multiplex PCR. The sample lists around 180,000 clones, approximately 94% occurring once. What was sequenced was blood. The receptors originated from a woman between 18 and 29 years old in good health. The CDR3 runs from the conserved cysteine through the conserved F or W. A D gene is named only where the DNA matches it firmly. Clone sizes are given selectively: once, few, many, or a class where the clone is expanded.

-,TRBV5-6,TRBJ1-1,-,CASSTTSRGTEAFF,TGTGCCAGCAGCACCACTTCCAGAGGAACTGAAGCTTTCTTT
-,TRBV5-8,TRBJ1-3,-,CASSLGGNSGNTIYF,TGTGCCAGCAGCTTGGGGGGCAACTCTGGAAACACCATATATTTT
-,TRBV28,TRBJ1-5,-,CASSSEPPGVRYQPQHF,TGTGCCAGCAGTTCAGAGCCGCCGGGGGTTCGGTATCAGCCCCAGCATTTT
-,TRBV18,TRBJ2-5,TRBD1,CASSPRPGQQETQYF,TGTGCCAGCTCACCACGTCCGGGACAGCAAGAGACCCAGTACTTC
-,TRBV2,TRBJ1-1,TRBD1,CASSVNRDSPNTEAFF,TGTGCCAGCAGTGTAAATAGGGACAGTCCTAACACTGAAGCTTTCTTT
-,TRBV18,TRBJ1-1,TRBD1,CASRQGSTEAFF,TGTGCCAGTAGACAGGGGAGCACTGAAGCTTTCTTT
-,TRBV24-1,TRBJ2-3,-,CATSDFQGTTTDTQYF,TGTGCCACCAGTGATTTCCAGGGGACAACTACAGATACGCAGTATTTT
-,TRBV5-4,TRBJ2-1,TRBD1,CASSGTGGSYNEQFF,TGTGCCAGCAGCGGGACAGGGGGGTCGTACAATGAGCAGTTCTTC
-,TRBV7-9,TRBJ2-3,TRBD1,CASSLLGQGADTQYF,TGTGCCAGCAGCCTTCTGGGACAGGGGGCAGATACGCAGTATTTT
-,TRBV5-1,TRBJ1-3,-,CASSLAGYGNTIYF,TGCGCCAGCAGCTTGGCAGGGTACGGAAACACCATATATTTT
-,TRBV18,TRBJ2-1,TRBD2,CASSLVAGGYEQFF,TGTGCCAGCTCATTGGTAGCGGGAGGGTATGAGCAGTTCTTC
once,TRBV11-3,TRBJ2-2,-,CASSPGNTGELFF,TGTGCCAGCAGCCCCGGTAACACCGGGGAGCTGTTTTTT
-,TRBV6-6,TRBJ1-5,-,CAVGNQPQHF,TGTGCTGTGGGCAATCAGCCCCAGCATTTT
-,TRBV5-1,TRBJ2-2,TRBD1,CASSTTGVNSKSGNTGELFF,TGCGCCAGCAGCACGACAGGGGTAAACTCTAAGAGTGGGAACACCGGGGAGCTGTTTTTT
-,TRBV5-6,TRBJ2-2,-,CASSLDIGELFF,TGTGCCAGCAGCTTGGATATCGGGGAGCTGTTTTTT
-,TRBV28,TRBJ2-7,TRBD2,CASTIAGGGYEQYF,TGTGCCAGCACTATAGCGGGAGGGGGGTACGAGCAGTACTTC
-,TRBV4-1,TRBJ1-1,-,CASSQEEFTNEAFF,TGCGCCAGCAGCCAAGAGGAGTTTACGAATGAAGCTTTCTTT
-,TRBV15,TRBJ2-1,-,CATSGRGEQFF,TGTGCCACCAGCGGTAGGGGTGAGCAGTTCTTC
-,TRBV24-1,TRBJ2-5,-,CATAGGGEGQETQYF,TGTGCCACTGCGGGTGGAGGAGAGGGGCAAGAGACCCAGTACTTC
-,TRBV13,TRBJ2-3,TRBD2,CASSSSGRGTQYF,TGTGCCAGCAGCTCTAGCGGTAGGGGTACGCAGTATTTT
-,TRBV3-1/TRBV3-2,TRBJ2-5,-,CASSRRQETQYF,TGTGCCAGCAGCCGCCGCCAAGAGACCCAGTACTTC
-,TRBV7-2,TRBJ1-1,-,CASSVIQTEAFF,TGTGCCAGCAGCGTTATACAAACTGAAGCTTTCTTT
-,TRBV6-6,TRBJ2-7,-,CASSYSVSYEQYF,TGTGCCAGCAGTTACTCCGTATCCTACGAGCAGTACTTC
large,TRBV19,TRBJ1-5,-,CASSPGTSFPQHF,TGTGCCAGTAGTCCCGGGACATCTTTTCCCCAGCATTTT
-,TRBV29-1,TRBJ2-7,-,CSVEGLSYEQYF,TGCAGCGTTGAAGGCCTGTCCTACGAGCAGTACTTC
-,TRBV19,TRBJ1-2,TRBD1,CASNRGQGAGYGYTF,TGTGCCAGTAATAGGGGACAGGGGGCCGGCTATGGCTACACCTTC
-,TRBV3-1/TRBV3-2,TRBJ1-5,TRBD1,CASSPQRGLGDQPQHF,TGTGCCAGCAGCCCCCAAAGGGGGCTAGGTGATCAGCCCCAGCATTTT
-,TRBV5-4,TRBJ2-2,TRBD2,CASTYRVPGGTGELFF,TGTGCCAGCACCTACAGGGTTCCGGGGGGGACCGGGGAGCTGTTTTTT
-,TRBV27,TRBJ2-2,TRBD1,CASSFSTGGIGELFF,TGTGCCAGCAGTTTTTCGACAGGGGGAATCGGGGAGCTGTTTTTT
-,TRBV28,TRBJ1-2,TRBD1,CASTGAAYGYTF,TGTGCCAGTACAGGGGCCGCCTATGGCTACACCTTC
-,TRBV6-6,TRBJ2-5,TRBD2,CASSRPGLAGSSGTQYF,TGTGCCAGCAGTCGCCCGGGACTAGCGGGATCATCGGGGACCCAGTACTTC
few,TRBV11-2,TRBJ1-1,-,CASSPDGHRAEAFF,TGTGCCAGCAGCCCCGATGGCCACAGAGCTGAAGCTTTCTTT
-,TRBV4-2,TRBJ2-1,TRBD2,CASSQVAGGENEQFF,TGTGCCAGCAGCCAAGTAGCGGGGGGCGAAAATGAGCAGTTCTTC
once,TRBV7-2,TRBJ1-6,TRBD1,CASSLTGTANSNSPLHF,TGTGCCAGCAGCTTGACCGGGACAGCCAATTCTAATTCACCCCTCCACTTT
-,TRBV21-1,TRBJ1-5,-,CASSPRRDQPQHF,TGTGCCAGCAGTCCACGAAGGGATCAGCCCCAGCATTTT
-,TRBV5-8,TRBJ1-1,-,CASSLAPQAMNTEAFF,TGTGCCAGCAGCTTGGCCCCACAGGCAATGAACACTGAAGCTTTCTTT